This TCR beta chain was captured in a study of T cells after yellow fever vaccination. Trimming stripped 0 bases from V and 1 base from J, with 7 bases between. CDR1 and CDR2 from the germline V gene are SGHRS and YFSETQ. There are 14 residues in the CDR3. It was through 5'RACE template switching that TCR cDNA was made, with a universal primer site and UMIs added. One entry per CDR3 protein, called by TCRdb with MiXCR from the 5' RACE reads. This repertoire shows about 200,000 distinct CDR3 sequences, roughly 3% found once; its top ten account for 3.2%. This clonotype was recorded many times. The sequencing used CD4+ T cells sorted from PBMCs, collected 10 days after the yellow fever booster vaccination. The rearrangement uses TRBV5-1 and TRBJ2-5; perhaps TRBD1 as D (6 bases). The clonotype originates from a young man who received the YFV17D yellow fever vaccine. Here the CDR3 reads CASSLDRAQETQYF. The CDR3, as DNA: TGCGCCAGCAGCTTGGACAGGGCCCAAGAGACCCAGTACTTC.